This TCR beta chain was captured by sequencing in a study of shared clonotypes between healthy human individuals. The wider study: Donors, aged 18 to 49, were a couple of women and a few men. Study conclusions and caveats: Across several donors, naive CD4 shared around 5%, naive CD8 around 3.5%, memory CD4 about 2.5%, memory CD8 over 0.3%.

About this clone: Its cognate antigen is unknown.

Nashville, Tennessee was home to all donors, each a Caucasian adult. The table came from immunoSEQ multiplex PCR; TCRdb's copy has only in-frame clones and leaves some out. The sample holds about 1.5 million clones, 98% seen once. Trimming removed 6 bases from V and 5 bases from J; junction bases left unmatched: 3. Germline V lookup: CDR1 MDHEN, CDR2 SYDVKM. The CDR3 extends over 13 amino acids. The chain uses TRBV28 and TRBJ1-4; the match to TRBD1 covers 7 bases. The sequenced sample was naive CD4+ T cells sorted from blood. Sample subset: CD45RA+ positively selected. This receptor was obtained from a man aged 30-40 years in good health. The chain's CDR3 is CASRGTVNEKLFF. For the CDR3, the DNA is TGTGCCAGCAGAGGGACAGTGAATGAAAAACTGTTTTTT.